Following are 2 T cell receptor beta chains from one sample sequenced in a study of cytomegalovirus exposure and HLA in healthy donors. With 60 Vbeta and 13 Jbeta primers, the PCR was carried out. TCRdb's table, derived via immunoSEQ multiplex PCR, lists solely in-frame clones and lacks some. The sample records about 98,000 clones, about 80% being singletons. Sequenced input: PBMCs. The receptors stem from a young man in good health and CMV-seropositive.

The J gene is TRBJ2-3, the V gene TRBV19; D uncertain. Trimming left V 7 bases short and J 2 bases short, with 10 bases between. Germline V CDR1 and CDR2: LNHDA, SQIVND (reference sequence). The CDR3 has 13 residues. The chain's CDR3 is CASTPRVTDTQYF. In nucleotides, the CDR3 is TGTGCCAGTACCCCGAGAGTCACAGATACGCAGTATTTT.

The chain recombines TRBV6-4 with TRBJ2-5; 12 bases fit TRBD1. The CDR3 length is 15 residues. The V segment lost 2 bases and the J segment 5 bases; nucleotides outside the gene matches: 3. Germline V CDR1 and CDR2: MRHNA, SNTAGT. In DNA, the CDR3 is TGTGCCAGCAGTGACGGGACAGGGGGCGTGGAGACCCAGTACTTC. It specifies CASSDGTGGVETQYF.